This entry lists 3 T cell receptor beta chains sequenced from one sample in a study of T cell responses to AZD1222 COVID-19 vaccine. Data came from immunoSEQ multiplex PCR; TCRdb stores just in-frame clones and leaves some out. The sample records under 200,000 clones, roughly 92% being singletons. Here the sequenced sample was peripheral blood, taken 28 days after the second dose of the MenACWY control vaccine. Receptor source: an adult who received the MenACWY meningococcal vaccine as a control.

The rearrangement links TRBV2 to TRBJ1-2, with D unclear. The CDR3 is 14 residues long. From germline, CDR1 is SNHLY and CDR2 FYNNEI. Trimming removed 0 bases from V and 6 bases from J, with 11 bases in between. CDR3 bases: TGTGCCAGCAGTGAAGCATTCAAGACGGATGGCTACACCTTC. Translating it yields CASSEAFKTDGYTF.

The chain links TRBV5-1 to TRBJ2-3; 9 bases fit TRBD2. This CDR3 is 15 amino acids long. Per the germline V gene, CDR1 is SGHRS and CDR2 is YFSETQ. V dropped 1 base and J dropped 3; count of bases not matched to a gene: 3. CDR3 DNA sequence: TGCGCCAGCAGCTTGAGCCTAGCGGGAACAGATACGCAGTATTTT. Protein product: CASSLSLAGTDTQYF.

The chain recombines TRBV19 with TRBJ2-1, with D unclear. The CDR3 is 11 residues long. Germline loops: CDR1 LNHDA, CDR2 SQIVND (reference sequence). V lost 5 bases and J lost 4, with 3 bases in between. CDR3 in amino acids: CASSEYNEQFF. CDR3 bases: TGTGCCAGTAGTGAGTACAATGAGCAGTTCTTC.